The clone carrying this T cell receptor beta chain turned up a few times. Its target is unknown. The CDR3 is 16 residues long. The germline gives CDR1 SGHRS, CDR2 YFSETQ. V lost 1 base, J lost 3 bases, and 10 bases stayed unmatched. The data belong to a study of T cells in Graves' hyperthyroidism and ophthalmopathy. Findings of the study overall: Ophthalmopathy got predicted by the model a median approximately 6.3 months before its onset. By a 13 V-J model, ophthalmopathy was set apart from stable hyperthyroidism.

The investigators amplified TCR beta CDR3 regions from RNA transcripts. During a first-round RT-PCR of the TCR CDR3, the HTBI primer set was used. A single record per CDR3 protein comes from TCRdb applying MiXCR to the multiplex PCR reads. Of over 650,000 distinct CDR3 sequences in the sample, roughly 15% were seen once. The receptor's source is a man in his late teens or twenties with Graves' hyperthyroidism. The chain employs TRBV5-1 and TRBJ2-7, with 7 positions matching TRBD2. The specimen was blood. CDR3 protein: CASSLNVAGTLYEQYF. The CDR3 nucleotides read TGCGCCAGCAGCTTGAATGTAGCGGGTACCCTCTACGAGCAGTACTTC.